Shown below are 9 T cell receptor beta chains from a single sample sequenced in a study of blood T cell repertoires in COVID-19. Assay used: immunoSEQ multiplex PCR; TCRdb lists only in-frame clones, some missing. The sample lists 360,000 or so clones, about 90% seen once, with approximately 0.97% in the top ten. The sequenced material came from PBMCs or T cells enriched from blood (not recorded which). Source of these receptors: a woman aged 30 to 39 who had been exposed to COVID-19.

This clone has only one observation. V usage is TRBV11-3 and J usage is TRBJ2-3; 12 bases fit TRBD2. The CDR3 length is 17 residues. V was pared by 2 bases and J by 9 bases, with 12 bases of the junction left unmatched. Looked up from germline, CDR1 is SGHNT and CDR2 is YENEEA. CDR3 DNA: TGTGCCAGCAGCTTACCGCCTCGACTAGCGGGAGTCTACACGCAGTATTTT. The encoded protein is CASSLPPRLAGVYTQYF.

The chain links TRBV28 to TRBJ2-1; 9 nucleotides align to TRBD1. V shed 7 bases, J shed 3 bases, and the junction held 4 bases outside the gene matches. CDR3 length equals 14 residues. In germline, CDR1 is MDHEN, CDR2 SYDVKM. The DNA for the CDR3 is TGTGCCAGCATAAAGACAGGGGGCTACAATGAGCAGTTCTTC. Translation gives CASIKTGGYNEQFF.

The chain employs TRBV7-7 and TRBJ2-2, with D perhaps TRBD1 (5 bases). The V end lost 6 bases, the J end lost 3 bases, and 14 bases lay between the germline ends. Germline CDR1 SSHAT, CDR2 FNYEAQ (reference sequence). This CDR3 region has 15 residues. CDR3 loop: CASRKGVGDTGELFF. The CDR3 DNA is TGTGCCAGCAGAAAAGGGGTAGGGGACACCGGGGAGCTGTTTTTT.

This chain's CDR3 is CSASGSGAGNEQFF. Here the CDR3 DNA reads TGCAGTGCTAGTGGGTCCGGGGCGGGGAATGAGCAGTTCTTC. The chain uses TRBV20-1 and TRBJ2-1; TRBD2 is a possible D gene (6 bases). This CDR3 comprises 14 residues. From germline, CDR1 is DFQATT and CDR2 SNEGSKA (reference sequence). Between the trimmed V and J ends, which lost 3 bases and 7 bases, there was a span of 16 bases.

V and J are TRBV28 and TRBJ2-5; the match to TRBD2 covers 10 bases. This CDR3 contains 16 residues. CDR1 and CDR2 from the germline V gene are MDHEN and SYDVKM. The J segment lost 1 base and the V segment lost 5 bases, leaving 7 bases of the junction unmatched. DNA of the CDR3: TGTGCCAGCAGTGCTCTAGCGGGAGAATTCCAAGAGACCCAGTACTTC. Amino acids: CASSALAGEFQETQYF.

This clone was picked up one time. This chain links TRBV2 with TRBJ2-1, with D possibly TRBD2 on 6 matching bases. CDR1 and CDR2 from the germline V gene are SNHLY and FYNNEI. The CDR3 length is 14 residues. With 7 bases removed from V and 3 bases from J, the gap between germline ends came to 13 bases. CDR3 protein: CASKVAENYNEQFF. In DNA, the CDR3 is TGTGCCAGCAAGGTAGCGGAAAACTACAATGAGCAGTTCTTC.

This clone is a singleton in its sample. The gene calls are TRBV9 and TRBJ2-1; the D gene is possibly TRBD2 (6 bases). Trimming pared 0 bases from V and 0 bases from J, leaving 13 bases between. CDR1 and CDR2 from the germline V gene are SGDLS and YYNGEE. CDR3 length equals 17 residues. CDR3 residues: CASSVELRDRSYNEQFF. CDR3 sequence (DNA): TGTGCCAGCAGCGTAGAATTGCGGGACCGCTCCTACAATGAGCAGTTCTTC.

This chain connects TRBV11-2 to TRBJ2-5; weak D call: TRBD1 (5 bases). The CDR3 has 18 amino acids. CDR1 and CDR2 from the germline V gene are SGHAT and FQNNGV. V lost 5 bases and J lost 4, with 26 bases in between. CDR3 protein: CASSPRNRQPAERETQYF. The CDR3 DNA is TGTGCCAGCAGCCCCCGGAACAGACAGCCGGCCGAAAGAGAGACCCAGTACTTC.

J is TRBJ1-5 and V is TRBV19; 8 bases align to TRBD1. Germline-derived CDR1 and CDR2 are LNHDA and SQIVND (reference sequence). Trimming took 2 bases from V and 6 from J; bases not matched to a gene: 9. This CDR3 spans 16 amino acids. CDR3 sequence reads: CASSIQGAIVGQPQHF. The CDR3 DNA reads TGTGCCAGTAGTATACAGGGGGCAATTGTGGGTCAGCCCCAGCATTTT.